These 22 T cell receptor beta chains share one sample of origin, sequenced in a study of CXCR3-negative and CXCR3-positive naive CD8 T cells. Researchers prepared the TRB cDNA libraries using 5' RACE with UMI labels. TCRdb reprocessed the 5' RACE reads; each CDR3 protein has one entry and no DNA is given. This repertoire comprises 8,000 or so distinct CDR3 sequences; its ten largest clones make up 1.8%. Sequencing was carried out using naive CXCR3- CD8+ T cells from blood. Regarding subset: CD45RO-CCR7+CD27+CD95- naive CD8+ T cells lacking CXCR3 (TNR3-). These receptors were taken from a human donor in good health. Some clones in this sample may be carry-over from other donors' samples.

V usage is TRBV4-1 and J usage is TRBJ2-7; TCRdb lists TRBD2, though no DNA is available to test this call. The CDR3 is 14 residues long. CDR1 and CDR2 (germline): MGHRA, YSYEKL. The chain's CDR3 is CASSQFVATYEQYF.

Frequency places this clonotype as medium-sized. This sequence joins TRBV7-3 and TRBJ2-7. The CDR3 extends over 11 amino acids. Looked up from germline, CDR1 is SGHTA and CDR2 is FQGTGA. CDR3 in amino acids: CASSLIYEQYF.

By frequency, this clonotype is medium-sized (0.01 to 0.1%). The chain links TRBV20-1 to TRBJ2-1; TCRdb indicates TRBD2, and absent DNA this call remains unverified. This CDR3 is 15 amino acids long. From germline, CDR1 is DFQATT and CDR2 SNEGSKA (reference sequence). Here the CDR3 reads CSARDRLAGATEQFF.

This sequence joins TRBV10-3 and TRBJ2-3. Germline V gene lookup returns CDR1 ENHRY and CDR2 SYGVKD. The CDR3 extends over 15 amino acids. CDR3: CAISESSQTADTQYF.

This chain connects TRBV3-1 to TRBJ2-7. The CDR3 runs to 16 residues. Germline CDR1 reads LGHDT; CDR2 reads YNNKEL (reference sequence). The CDR3 is CASSQAVTELSYEQYF.

Frequency places this clonotype as medium-sized. The chain links TRBV25-1 to TRBJ1-1. Germline V gene lookup returns CDR1 MGHDK and CDR2 SYGVNS. CDR3 length: 14 residues. CDR3 protein: CASSASWANTEAFF.

The V gene is TRBV12-3 or TRBV12-4, the J gene TRBJ2-2; TCRdb selects TRBD1, and the lack of DNA leaves this call unchecked. The CDR3 contains 16 residues. The CDR3 spells CASSQTGTVNTGELFF.

The chain links TRBV5-1 to TRBJ2-5; TCRdb's D call of TRBD1 is untestable without DNA. Per the germline V gene, CDR1 is SGHRS and CDR2 is YFSETQ. CDR3 length: 12 residues. CDR3 protein: CASSLPGTSYYF.

Its frequency marks this clonotype as medium-sized (0.01 to 0.1%). This rearrangement joins TRBV27 to TRBJ2-1. The CDR3 totals 13 residues. Germline values: CDR1 MNHEY, CDR2 SMNVEV (reference sequence). The CDR3 loop reads CASSLSLINEQFF.

J is TRBJ1-2 and V is TRBV28; the TRBD1 assignment by TCRdb is unverifiable without DNA. Germline V CDR1 and CDR2: MDHEN, SYDVKM. The CDR3 is 16 residues long. CDR3 sequence: CASSLTTGGPGYGYTF.

According to its frequency, this clonotype is medium-sized. CDR3 residues: CSAYSSYNEQFF. The chain recombines TRBV29-1 with TRBJ2-1. The CDR3 has 12 residues. The germline CDR1 and CDR2 sequences are SQVTM and ANQGSEA.

This clonotype registers medium-sized by frequency. The rearrangement uses TRBV27 and TRBJ2-5; TCRdb's D call of TRBD2 is untestable without DNA. Germline CDR1 is MNHEY and CDR2 is SMNVEV (reference sequence). The length of the CDR3 is 17 residues. CDR3 amino acids: CASSTRTSGVPRETQYF.

This sequence joins TRBV20-1 and TRBJ1-2; without DNA, the TCRdb call of TRBD1 cannot be checked. CDR1 and CDR2 (germline): DFQATT, SNEGSKA (reference sequence). This CDR3 has 14 amino acids. CDR3: CSARWAGGGDGYTF.

This clonotype is medium-sized by frequency. The rearrangement uses TRBV29-1 and TRBJ1-1. There are 11 residues in the CDR3. Germline assignment: CDR1 SQVTM and CDR2 ANQGSEA. CDR3 in amino acids: CSVESNTEAFF.

The gene calls are TRBV29-1 and TRBJ2-1; no DNA is available, so the TRBD2 call from TCRdb remains unchecked. The length of the CDR3 is 15 residues. Germline CDR1 is SQVTM and CDR2 is ANQGSEA. The CDR3: CSVEDHIAVYNEQFF.

This clonotype is deemed medium-sized by its frequency. The rearrangement links TRBV2 to TRBJ1-5. CDR1 is SNHLY and CDR2 is FYNNEI in the germline V gene. The CDR3 runs 13 residues. CDR3 in amino acids: CASSESGYQPQHF. The full variable domain, its missing parts supplied by reference TRBV2 and TRBJ1-5, is EPEVTQTPSHQVTQMGQEVILRCVPISNHLYFYWYRQILGQKVEFLVSFYNNEISEKSEIFDDQFSVERPDGSNFTLKIRSTKLEDSAMYFCASSESGYQPQHFGDGTRLSIL.

The chain carries TRBV3-1 and TRBJ1-1; as DNA is missing, the TRBD1 call by TCRdb cannot be tested. The germline V gene has CDR1 LGHDT and CDR2 YNNKEL (reference sequence). This CDR3 is built from 15 residues. CDR3 protein: CASSRTGTANTEAFF.

V is TRBV3-1 and J is TRBJ2-3; with no DNA, the TCRdb D assignment of TRBD1 cannot be verified. CDR1 LGHDT and CDR2 YNNKEL come from the germline V gene (reference sequence). There are 13 residues in the CDR3. CDR3 loop: CATDGGYTDTQYF.

This clonotype is classed as medium-sized by frequency. This rearrangement joins TRBV15 to TRBJ2-5; TCRdb's D call, TRBD2, is unchecked because there is no DNA. The CDR3 loop spans 14 amino acids. From germline, CDR1 is LNHNV and CDR2 YYDKDF (reference sequence). The CDR3 spells CATSEKELSGTQYF.

The genes are TRBV12-3 or TRBV12-4 and TRBJ2-3; TCRdb gives TRBD2 as the D gene, but with no DNA this cannot be confirmed. There are 17 residues in the CDR3. This chain's CDR3 is CASTGASGRHSTDTQYF.

The J gene is TRBJ2-7, the V gene TRBV29-1. The CDR3 covers 15 residues. Germline V gives CDR1 SQVTM, CDR2 ANQGSEA. CDR3 loop: CSVEDPRSSSYEQYF.

The J gene is TRBJ2-1, the V gene TRBV25-1; TCRdb's assignment of TRBD2 cannot be checked, as there is no DNA. The germline V gene has CDR1 MGHDK and CDR2 SYGVNS. The CDR3 covers 14 residues. CDR3: CATKTSGLYNEQFF.